The present T cell receptor (beta chain) was sequenced within a study of shared clonotypes between healthy human individuals. The overall study: CD4 naive cells filled three plates per donor, CD4 memory three, CD8 naive two and CD8 memory one. Overall study findings and caveats: Naive subsets generally exceeded memory subsets in estimated richness.

For this clone: The antigen is undetermined.

This table comes from immunoSEQ multiplex PCR, and its TCRdb copy is limited to in-frame clones, with some not included. This sample yields 2 million to 3 million clones, of which over 85% are seen a single time; about 0.34% belongs to the top ten. CDR1 is MGHRA, CDR2 YSYEKL, per germline. Deletions cut 6 bases from V and 2 bases from J, with 14 bases between. The CDR3 loop spans 15 amino acids. Sequencing used naive CD4+ T cells from PBMCs. The sample's subset: CD45RA+ positively selected. The TCR was taken from a man between 18 and 29 years old in good health. Some clones in this sample may be carry-over from other donors' samples. The chain carries TRBV4-1 and TRBJ2-1; D might be TRBD1 (6 bases). The CDR3 sequence: CASRSDRNPYNEQFF. The CDR3 DNA follows: TGCGCCAGCAGAAGTGACAGGAATCCCTACAATGAGCAGTTCTTC.